What follows are 29 T cell receptor beta chains derived from one specimen sequenced in a study of identical twins. A single record per CDR3 protein comes from TCRdb applying MiXCR to the 5' RACE reads. This table holds hundreds of thousands of distinct CDR3 sequences, roughly 18% found once. The sample was also linked to a second study, of T cells expressing NK-cell markers.

Sequenced: PBMCs. The receptor set was obtained from a woman aged 18-29 years in good health.

The chain is built from TRBV20-1 and TRBJ2-7; the D gene is possibly TRBD2 (6 bases). This CDR3 has 12 residues. Trimming left V 6 bases short and J 0 bases short, with 9 bases between. Germline V gene sequence: CDR1 DFQATT, CDR2 SNEGSKA (reference sequence). For the CDR3, the DNA is TGCAGTGCCGAGCGGGCCTCCTACGAGCAGTACTTC. Protein: CSAERASYEQYF.

The chain combines TRBV11-2 with TRBJ2-1, with D unresolved. Per germline, CDR1 SGHAT and CDR2 FQNNGV. Trimming took 5 bases from V and 7 from J, leaving 18 bases between them. The length of the CDR3 is 15 residues. Here the CDR3 reads CASSPTRPWGNEQFF. CDR3 DNA: TGTGCCAGCAGCCCAACTCGACCGTGGGGTAATGAGCAGTTCTTC.

The rearrangement links TRBV20-1 to TRBJ2-1; the D is unclear. CDR1 and CDR2 (germline): DFQATT, SNEGSKA (reference sequence). CDR3 size: 11 residues. Trimming left V 5 bases short and J 10 bases short, with 12 bases between. Here the CDR3 reads CSADTLGEQFF. The CDR3 DNA reads TGCAGTGCTGACACCCTAGGCGAGCAGTTCTTC.

Written as DNA, the CDR3 is TGTGCCAGCGGAATAGCTTCGCTCAATGAGCAGTTCTTC. Its translation: CASGIASLNEQFF. V gene TRBV12-3 or TRBV12-4 combines with J gene TRBJ2-1; the D is unclear. The germline V and J ends were trimmed by 8 bases and 6 bases, with 14 bases remaining between them. The CDR3 is made up of 13 amino acids.

This clonotype was seen a handful of times. The chain recombines TRBV29-1 with TRBJ2-7, with D possibly matching TRBD1 (9 bases). V lost 7 bases and J lost 4, with 17 bases in between. CDR1 is SQVTM and CDR2 is ANQGSEA in the germline V gene. This CDR3 contains 13 residues. In nucleotides, the CDR3 is TGCAGCGGGGGACAGGGCGGGGGGTACGAGCAGTACTTC. It encodes CSGGQGGGYEQYF.

This clonotype was seen only a few times. V and J are TRBV10-2 and TRBJ2-1; D ambiguous. The CDR3 sequence is 13 residues long. The V gene lost 3 bases and the J gene lost 5 bases, with 8 bases spanning the gap. In germline, CDR1 is WSHSY, CDR2 SAAADI. The CDR3 loop reads CASSEFQDNEQFF. CDR3 in DNA: TGCGCCAGCAGTGAATTCCAGGACAATGAGCAGTTCTTC.

J is TRBJ2-5 and V is TRBV5-5, with D tentatively TRBD2 (7 bases). The CDR3 runs 14 residues. The germline V and J ends were trimmed by 5 bases and 5 bases, with 16 bases remaining between them. Germline values: CDR1 SGHKS, CDR2 YYEKEE (reference sequence). The CDR3 DNA is TGTGCCAGCAGGGAGATGGGGGGGCGGGAGACCCAGTACTTC. Protein sequence: CASREMGGRETQYF.

The sample holds many counts of this clonotype. V is TRBV20-1 and J is TRBJ2-3; 8 bases match TRBD2. Germline lookup yields CDR1 DFQATT and CDR2 SNEGSKA (reference sequence). V was pared by 6 bases and J by 3 bases, with 5 bases of the junction left unmatched. The CDR3 has 13 residues. The CDR3 sequence: CSAELAATDTQYF. The CDR3 nucleotides are TGCAGTGCGGAACTAGCGGCTACAGATACGCAGTATTTT.

The rearrangement links TRBV29-1 to TRBJ1-1; 7 bases are a match to TRBD1. V lost 4 bases and J lost 5; bases outside the gene matches: 7. The CDR3 loop spans 13 amino acids. Looked up from germline, CDR1 is SQVTM and CDR2 is ANQGSEA. The CDR3 nucleotides are TGCAGCGTTGCCCCAGGGGGGGATACTGAAGCTTTCTTT. Its translation is CSVAPGGDTEAFF. Variable domain in full (rest from reference TRBV29-1 and TRBJ1-1): SAVISQKPSRDICQRGTSLTIQCQVDSQVTMMFWYRQQPGQSLTLIATANQGSEATYESGFVIDKFPISRPNLTFSTLTVSNMSPEDSSIYLCSVAPGGDTEAFFGQGTRLTVV.

V usage is TRBV29-1 and J usage is TRBJ2-7; a possible D gene is TRBD1 (6 bases). Per the germline V gene, CDR1 is SQVTM and CDR2 is ANQGSEA. V gave up 6 bases and J gave up 2 bases, with 14 bases separating them. The CDR3 runs 13 residues. The CDR3 here is CSVRGMLTYEQYF. Here the CDR3 DNA reads TGCAGCGTAAGGGGGATGCTCACCTACGAGCAGTACTTC.

The rearrangement uses TRBV24-1 and TRBJ2-7, with D perhaps matching TRBD1 or TRBD2 (5 bases each). Germline V gene lookup returns CDR1 KGHDR and CDR2 SFDVKD. V shed 12 bases and J shed 3 bases, with 29 bases lying between them. The CDR3 sequence is 17 residues long. The CDR3 loop reads CARPPPRRDELHYEQYF. CDR3 DNA: TGTGCCCGCCCCCCGCCCCGACGGGACGAATTACACTACGAGCAGTACTTC.

This clonotype has more than one count but fewer than ten. CDR3 amino acids: CAIAPYGLGRNYGYTF. For the CDR3, the DNA is TGTGCCATCGCCCCATATGGTTTGGGGCGAAACTATGGCTACACCTTC. This chain links TRBV10-3 with TRBJ1-2; a weak D match, TRBD1 (5 bases). Trimming cost V 8 bases and J 2 bases, with 21 bases left between them. Germline CDR1 is ENHRY and CDR2 is SYGVKD. This CDR3 is 16 amino acids long.

The chain employs TRBV29-1 and TRBJ2-7; 10 positions match TRBD2. CDR3 length equals 13 residues. The germline gives CDR1 SQVTM, CDR2 ANQGSEA. V dropped 3 bases and J dropped 4; count of bases not matched to a gene: 3. As DNA, the CDR3 is TGCAGCGTTGATCTAGCGGGGGCATACGAGCAGTACTTC. This sequence encodes CSVDLAGAYEQYF.

This clonotype turned up a few times. V usage is TRBV7-2 and J usage is TRBJ2-4, with a possible D match to TRBD2 (6 bases). CDR1 and CDR2 from the germline V gene are SGHTA and FQGNSA. V was clipped by 1 base and J by 12 bases, with 13 bases between them. This CDR3 has 13 amino acids. The CDR3 DNA follows: TGTGCCAGCAGCTTAGGTCCGGGACTCGATCAGTACTTC. Translated: CASSLGPGLDQYF.

This clonotype occurred a few times. V usage is TRBV29-1 and J usage is TRBJ1-2; 9 bases fit TRBD1. Germline V gene data show CDR1 as SQVTM and CDR2 as ANQGSEA. CDR3 size: 12 residues. Trimming at V came to 7 bases and at J to 3 bases, leaving 3 bases not matched to a gene. The CDR3 here is CSAGTGYYGYTF. As DNA, the CDR3 is TGCAGCGCCGGGACAGGGTACTATGGCTACACCTTC.

This clonotype occurred a few times. This chain links TRBV12-3 or TRBV12-4 with TRBJ2-1; 11 positions match TRBD2. The CDR3 totals 15 residues. With V trimmed by 2 bases and J by 9 bases, 6 bases remained unmatched. The CDR3 nucleotides are TGTGCCAGCAGTTTAACTAGCGGGGGAAAGGGTGAGCAGTTCTTC. It specifies CASSLTSGGKGEQFF.

The chain joins TRBV5-1 to TRBJ1-1, with 9 bases matching TRBD1. CDR1 and CDR2 from the germline V gene are SGHRS and YFSETQ. Trimming cost V 4 bases and J 6 bases; bases outside gene matches: 4. The length of the CDR3 is 13 residues. DNA for the CDR3: TGCGCCAGCAGCGTTGACAGGGGGGCTGAAGCTTTCTTT. This encodes CASSVDRGAEAFF.

The chain couples TRBV3-1 to TRBJ2-1; D possibly corresponds to TRBD2 (6 bases). Trimming stripped 5 bases from V and 5 bases from J, with 16 bases between. The germline gives CDR1 LGHDT, CDR2 YNNKEL (reference sequence). This CDR3 comprises 15 residues. CDR3 nucleotide sequence: TGTGCCAGCAGCTCCTTTGGGGGGATCGACAATGAGCAGTTCTTC. Its translation: CASSSFGGIDNEQFF.

Only a few counts were recorded for this clonotype. The genes are TRBV20-1 and TRBJ2-4, with no clear D. V was clipped by 6 bases and J by 0 bases, with 9 bases between them. The CDR3 loop spans 13 amino acids. Germline CDR1 DFQATT, CDR2 SNEGSKA (reference sequence). CDR3 coding DNA: TGCAGTGCGAAAGAAGCAGCCAAAAACATTCAGTACTTC. Protein: CSAKEAAKNIQYF.

This chain uses TRBV3-1 with TRBJ2-7; a possible D gene is TRBD1 (6 bases). The CDR3 consists of 16 residues. V lost 4 bases and J lost 0, with 16 bases in between. The germline V gene encodes CDR1 LGHDT and CDR2 YNNKEL (reference sequence). CDR3 residues: CASSPEVNRASYEQYF. The CDR3 nucleotides read TGTGCCAGCAGCCCCGAAGTGAACAGGGCCTCCTACGAGCAGTACTTC.

This clonotype was picked up many times. This rearrangement joins TRBV12-3 or TRBV12-4 to TRBJ2-7; no reliable D call. The CDR3 spans 11 residues. The V end lost 6 bases, the J end lost 5 bases, and 8 bases lay between the germline ends. The CDR3 is CASSFRDEQYF. In DNA form, the CDR3 reads TGTGCCAGCAGCTTCCGGGACGAGCAGTACTTC.

V usage is TRBV18 and J usage is TRBJ2-1; 8 nucleotides match TRBD2. Trimming took 2 bases from V and 1 from J; bases not matched to a gene: 4. This CDR3 is 16 amino acids long. The germline V gene encodes CDR1 KGHSH and CDR2 LQKENI. The CDR3 region is CASSPSSGRSYNEQFF. DNA of the CDR3: TGTGCCAGCTCACCATCGAGCGGGAGATCCTACAATGAGCAGTTCTTC.

This clonotype has only a few counts. The chain combines TRBV7-2 with TRBJ1-6; TRBD1 matches 8 bases. The CDR3 is made up of 15 amino acids. Germline V CDR1 and CDR2: SGHTA, FQGNSA. After removal of 5 bases from V and 9 bases from J, the junction contained 9 bases not matched to a gene. The CDR3 DNA reads TGTGCCAGCAGCCCAAACGCAGGGGGCAGTTCACCCCTCCACTTT. Its protein product is CASSPNAGGSSPLHF.

The gene calls are TRBV5-1 and TRBJ2-3; 8 positions agree with TRBD2. This CDR3 contains 16 residues. CDR1 is SGHRS, CDR2 YFSETQ, per germline. Losses at the gene ends were 5 bases for V and 3 bases for J; bases not matched to a gene: 11. The CDR3 region is CASSGNSGMGTDTQYF. CDR3 DNA sequence: TGCGCCAGCAGTGGTAATAGCGGGATGGGTACAGATACGCAGTATTTT. Combining the CDR3 with reference TRBV5-1 and TRBJ2-3 gives the whole variable domain KAGVTQTPRYLIKTRGQQVTLSCSPISGHRSVSWYQQTPGQGLQFLFEYFSETQRNKGNFPGRFSGRQFSNSRSEMNVSTLELGDSALYLCASSGNSGMGTDTQYFGPGTRLTVL.

The chain couples TRBV20-1 to TRBJ2-7, with 8 nucleotides matching TRBD2. This CDR3 is 15 amino acids long. Trimming took 0 bases from V and 2 from J; bases not matched to a gene: 6. Looked up from germline, CDR1 is DFQATT and CDR2 is SNEGSKA (reference sequence). DNA for the CDR3: TGCAGTGCTAGAGAAGGGACTAGGGGGACCTACGAGCAGTACTTC. As protein: CSAREGTRGTYEQYF.

This chain joins TRBV5-1 and TRBJ2-3, with 7 bases aligning to TRBD1. Germline-derived CDR1 and CDR2 are SGHRS and YFSETQ. This CDR3 has 14 amino acids. Germline trimming cut 4 bases from V and 2 bases from J; bases unmatched to any gene: 4. CDR3 bases: TGCGCCAGCAGCACCGGACAGGCCACAGATACGCAGTATTTT. It encodes CASSTGQATDTQYF.

This clonotype was detected many times. The junction differs from germline at one of its ends, possibly a read error. The gene calls are TRBV6-2 or TRBV6-3 and TRBJ2-1; D gene uncertain. Germline V gives CDR1 MNHEY, CDR2 SVGEGT. The CDR3 spans 12 residues. The CDR3 here is CASSYSFNEQFF. CDR3 sequence (DNA): TGTGCCAGCAGTTACTCCTTCAATGAGCAGTTCTTC.

This clonotype was seen more than once but under ten times. The rearrangement joins TRBV5-1 to TRBJ2-2, with D hard to call. CDR3 length: 13 amino acids. Per the germline V gene, CDR1 is SGHRS and CDR2 is YFSETQ. The germline V and J ends were trimmed by 3 bases and 5 bases, with 8 bases remaining between them. The DNA for the CDR3 is TGCGCCAGCAGCTCCCTCGGGACCGGGGAGCTGTTTTTT. This gives the protein CASSSLGTGELFF.

This clonotype has a handful of counts. The chain employs TRBV6-2 or TRBV6-3 and TRBJ2-7, with TRBD1 matching over 12 bases. V shed 6 bases, J shed 4 bases, and the junction held 7 bases outside the gene matches. Germline lookup yields CDR1 MNHEY and CDR2 SVGEGT. The CDR3 consists of 15 residues. Written as DNA, the CDR3 is TGTGCCAGCAGCCGGGGACAGGGGGCACAGTACGAGCAGTACTTC. Translation: CASSRGQGAQYEQYF.